This is a list of T cell receptor beta chains from one sample in a study of spatial heterogeneity in lung cancer. MiXCR, applied by TCRdb to the 5' RACE reads, yields one record per CDR3 protein. The table lists more than 80,000 distinct CDR3 sequences, approximately 12% of them singletons. The sample consisted of PBMCs, taken at surgery. These receptors were collected from a male donor with early-stage non-small cell lung cancer. CDR3s leave out the opening cysteine and the closing phenylalanine or tryptophan.

v_gene: TRBV6-1; CDR3aa: ASSRGYSYEQY
v_gene: TRBV7-9; CDR3aa: ASRSHGGLRGTGELF
v_gene: TRBV20-1; CDR3aa: SAGRDTTGELF
v_gene: TRBV7-2; CDR3aa: ASSPGHRGDTQY
v_gene: TRBV3-1; CDR3aa: ASSQHGELF
v_gene: TRBV7-2; CDR3aa: ASSFERELPQY
v_gene: TRBV5-1; CDR3aa: ASSSATGVLSYEQY
v_gene: TRBV27; CDR3aa: ASSLRLAGDAYEQY
v_gene: TRBV7-3; CDR3aa: ASSLSGGGSPLH
v_gene: TRBV11-2; CDR3aa: ASSFGPYQETQY
v_gene: TRBV5-1; CDR3aa: ASSRMLSRGAQETQY
v_gene: TRBV20-1; CDR3aa: SARDYPSVQF
v_gene: TRBV19; CDR3aa: ASRPGGSGSEKLF
v_gene: TRBV20-1; CDR3aa: SARDRLAGGLGLEQY
v_gene: TRBV20-1; CDR3aa: SARMGASNQPQH
v_gene: TRBV7-2; CDR3aa: ASSSRQGASGANVLT